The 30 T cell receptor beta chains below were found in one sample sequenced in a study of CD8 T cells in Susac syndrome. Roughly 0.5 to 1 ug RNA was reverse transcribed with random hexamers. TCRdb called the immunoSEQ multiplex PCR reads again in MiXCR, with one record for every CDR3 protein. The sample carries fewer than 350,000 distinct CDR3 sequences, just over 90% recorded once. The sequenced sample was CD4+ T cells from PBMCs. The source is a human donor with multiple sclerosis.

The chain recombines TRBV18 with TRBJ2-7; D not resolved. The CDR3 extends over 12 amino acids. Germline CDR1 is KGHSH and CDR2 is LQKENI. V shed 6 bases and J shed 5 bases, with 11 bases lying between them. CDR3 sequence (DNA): TGTGCCAGCTCGATCCTGCTAAACGAGCAGTACTTC. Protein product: CASSILLNEQYF.

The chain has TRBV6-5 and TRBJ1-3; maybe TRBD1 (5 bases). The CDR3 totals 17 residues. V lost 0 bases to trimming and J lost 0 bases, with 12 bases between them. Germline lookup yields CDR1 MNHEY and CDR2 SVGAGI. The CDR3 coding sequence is TGTGCCAGCAGTTACTCGGGACGCCGGCCCTCTGGAAACACCATATATTTT. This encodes CASSYSGRRPSGNTIYF.

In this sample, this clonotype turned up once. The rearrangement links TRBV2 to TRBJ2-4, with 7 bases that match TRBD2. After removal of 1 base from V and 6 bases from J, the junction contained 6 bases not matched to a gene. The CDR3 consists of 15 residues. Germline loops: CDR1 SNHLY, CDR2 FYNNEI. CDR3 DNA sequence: TGTGCCAGCAGTGAAGAGGCGGGAGTAACAAACATTCAGTACTTC. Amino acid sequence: CASSEEAGVTNIQYF.

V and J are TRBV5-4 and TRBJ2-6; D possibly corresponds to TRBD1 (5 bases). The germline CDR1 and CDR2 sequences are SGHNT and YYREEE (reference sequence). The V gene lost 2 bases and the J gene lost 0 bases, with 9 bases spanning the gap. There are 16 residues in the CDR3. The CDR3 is CASSFPGNSGANVLTF. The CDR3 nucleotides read TGTGCCAGCAGCTTCCCAGGGAACTCTGGGGCCAACGTCCTGACTTTC.

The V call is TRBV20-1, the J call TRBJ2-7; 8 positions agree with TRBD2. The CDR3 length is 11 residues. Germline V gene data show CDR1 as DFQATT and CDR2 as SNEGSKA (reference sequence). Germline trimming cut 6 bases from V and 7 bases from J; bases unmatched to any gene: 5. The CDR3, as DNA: TGCAGTGCGGGACTAGTCGGTGAGCAGTACTTC. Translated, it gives CSAGLVGEQYF.

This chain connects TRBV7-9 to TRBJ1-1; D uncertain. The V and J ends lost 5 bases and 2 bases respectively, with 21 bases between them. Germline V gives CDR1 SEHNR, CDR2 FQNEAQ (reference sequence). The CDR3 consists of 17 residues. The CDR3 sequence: CASSQNQALTPNTEAFF. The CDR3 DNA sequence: TGTGCCAGCAGCCAAAACCAGGCCCTGACACCTAACACTGAAGCTTTCTTT.

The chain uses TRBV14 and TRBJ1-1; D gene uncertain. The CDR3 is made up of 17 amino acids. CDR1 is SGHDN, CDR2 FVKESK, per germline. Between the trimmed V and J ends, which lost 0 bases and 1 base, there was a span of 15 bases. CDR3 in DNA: TGTGCCAGCAGCCAAGATGGAGAGGTCAAAAGGAACACTGAAGCTTTCTTT. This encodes CASSQDGEVKRNTEAFF.

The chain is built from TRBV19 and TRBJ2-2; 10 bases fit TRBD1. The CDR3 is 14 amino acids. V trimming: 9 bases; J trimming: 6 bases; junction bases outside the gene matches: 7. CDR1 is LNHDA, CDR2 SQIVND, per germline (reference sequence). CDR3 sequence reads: CASRQGAVAGELFF. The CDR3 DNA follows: TGTGCCAGCAGACAGGGGGCGGTCGCCGGGGAGCTGTTTTTT.

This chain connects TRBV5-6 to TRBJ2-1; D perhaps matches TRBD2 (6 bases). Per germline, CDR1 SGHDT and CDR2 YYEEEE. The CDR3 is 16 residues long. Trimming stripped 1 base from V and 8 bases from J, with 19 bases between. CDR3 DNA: TGTGCCAGCAGCTTGTACGGGGGAGCTCTGTGGGATGAGCAGTTCTTC. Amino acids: CASSLYGGALWDEQFF.

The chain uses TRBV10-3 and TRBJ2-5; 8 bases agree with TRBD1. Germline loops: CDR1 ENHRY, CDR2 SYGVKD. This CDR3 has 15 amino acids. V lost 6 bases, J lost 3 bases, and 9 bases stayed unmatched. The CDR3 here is CAISFGQGMKETQYF. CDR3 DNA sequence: TGTGCCATCAGCTTTGGACAGGGAATGAAAGAGACCCAGTACTTC.

The chain's CDR3 is CASSPSQGSTEAFF. CDR3 DNA sequence: TGCGCCAGCAGTCCTTCTCAGGGGAGCACTGAAGCTTTCTTT. The chain recombines TRBV5-1 with TRBJ1-1, with a weak D call TRBD1 (6 bases). The germline V gene has CDR1 SGHRS and CDR2 YFSETQ. This CDR3 region has 14 residues. The V end was cut by 5 bases, the J end by 4 bases, with 15 bases between.

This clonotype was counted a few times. CDR3 nucleotides: TGCAGCGCACAGTCCCCCAACTCCTACGAGCAGTACTTC. Its translation: CSAQSPNSYEQYF. V and J are TRBV29-1 and TRBJ2-7; D remains ambiguous. The CDR3 has 13 residues. The V end was cut by 7 bases, the J end by 0 bases, with 13 bases between. Germline-derived CDR1 and CDR2 are SQVTM and ANQGSEA.

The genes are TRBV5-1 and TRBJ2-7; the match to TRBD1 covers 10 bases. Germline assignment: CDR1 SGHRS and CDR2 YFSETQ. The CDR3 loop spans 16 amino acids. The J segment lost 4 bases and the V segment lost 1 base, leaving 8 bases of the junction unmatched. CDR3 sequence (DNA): TGCGCCAGCAGCTTGACCTCCGGGACAGGGGCTTACGAGCAGTACTTC. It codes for CASSLTSGTGAYEQYF.

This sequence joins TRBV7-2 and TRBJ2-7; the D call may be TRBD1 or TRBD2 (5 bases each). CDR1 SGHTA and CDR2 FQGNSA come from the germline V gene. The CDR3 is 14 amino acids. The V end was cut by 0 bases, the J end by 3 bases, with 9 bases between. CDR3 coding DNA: TGTGCCAGCAGCTTAGCAGGGGCGGGCTACGAGCAGTACTTC. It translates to CASSLAGAGYEQYF.

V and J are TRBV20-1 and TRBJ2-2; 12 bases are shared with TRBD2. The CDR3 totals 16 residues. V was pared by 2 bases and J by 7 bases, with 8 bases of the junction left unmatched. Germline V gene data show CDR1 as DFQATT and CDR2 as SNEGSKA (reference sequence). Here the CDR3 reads CSARPLAGGHGGELFF. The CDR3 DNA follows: TGCAGTGCTAGACCCCTAGCGGGGGGGCATGGCGGGGAGCTGTTTTTT.

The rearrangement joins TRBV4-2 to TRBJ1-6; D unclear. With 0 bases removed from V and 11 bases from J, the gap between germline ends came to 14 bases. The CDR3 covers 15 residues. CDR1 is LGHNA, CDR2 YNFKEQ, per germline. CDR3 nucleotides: TGTGCCAGCAGCCAAGATATTCGATCGTGGGCACCCCTCCACTTT. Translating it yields CASSQDIRSWAPLHF.

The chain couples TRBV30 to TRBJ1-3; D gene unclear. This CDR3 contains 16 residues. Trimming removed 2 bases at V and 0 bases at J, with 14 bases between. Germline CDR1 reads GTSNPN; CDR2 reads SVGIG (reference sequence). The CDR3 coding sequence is TGTGCCTGGAGTTCCACATCCCAAGGCTCTGGAAACACCATATATTTT. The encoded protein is CAWSSTSQGSGNTIYF.

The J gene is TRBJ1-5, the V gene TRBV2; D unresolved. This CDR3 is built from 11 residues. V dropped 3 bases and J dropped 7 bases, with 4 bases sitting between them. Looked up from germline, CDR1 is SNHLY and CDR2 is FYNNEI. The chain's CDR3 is CASSDPQPQHF. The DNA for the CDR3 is TGTGCCAGCAGTGATCCACAGCCCCAGCATTTT. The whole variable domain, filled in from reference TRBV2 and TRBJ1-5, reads EPEVTQTPSHQVTQMGQEVILRCVPISNHLYFYWYRQILGQKVEFLVSFYNNEISEKSEIFDDQFSVERPDGSNFTLKIRSTKLEDSAMYFCASSDPQPQHFGDGTRLSIL.

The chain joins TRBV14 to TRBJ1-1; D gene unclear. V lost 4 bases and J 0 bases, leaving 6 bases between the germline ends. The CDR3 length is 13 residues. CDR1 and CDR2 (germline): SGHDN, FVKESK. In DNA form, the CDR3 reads TGTGCCAGCAGCCCCTTCATGAACACTGAAGCTTTCTTT. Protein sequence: CASSPFMNTEAFF.

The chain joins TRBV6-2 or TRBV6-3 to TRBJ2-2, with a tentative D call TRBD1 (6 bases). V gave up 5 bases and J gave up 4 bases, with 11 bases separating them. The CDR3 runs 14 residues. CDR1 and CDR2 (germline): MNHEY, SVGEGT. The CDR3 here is CASSLTGTTGELFF. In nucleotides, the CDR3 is TGTGCCAGCAGTCTAACAGGGACCACCGGGGAGCTGTTTTTT.

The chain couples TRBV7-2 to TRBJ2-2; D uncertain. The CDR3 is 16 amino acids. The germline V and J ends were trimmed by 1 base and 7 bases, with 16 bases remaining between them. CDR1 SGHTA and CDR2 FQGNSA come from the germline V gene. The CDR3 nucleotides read TGTGCCAGCAGCTTAGGTCTGGCAGCCAGAGGCGGGGAGCTGTTTTTT. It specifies CASSLGLAARGGELFF.

CDR3 sequence: CAWSVEGRAEAFF. CDR3 DNA: TGTGCCTGGAGTGTTGAGGGCAGGGCTGAAGCTTTCTTT. The chain combines TRBV30 with TRBJ1-1; D is perhaps TRBD1 (5 bases). The CDR3 is made up of 13 amino acids. The V end lost 0 bases, the J end lost 6 bases, and 11 bases lay between the germline ends. CDR1 is GTSNPN, CDR2 SVGIG, per germline (reference sequence).

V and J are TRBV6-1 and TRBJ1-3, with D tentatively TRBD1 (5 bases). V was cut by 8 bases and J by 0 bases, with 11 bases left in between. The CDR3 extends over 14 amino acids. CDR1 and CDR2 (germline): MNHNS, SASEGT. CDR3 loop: CASFRDLSGNTIYF. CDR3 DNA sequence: TGTGCCAGCTTCCGGGACCTCTCTGGAAACACCATATATTTT.

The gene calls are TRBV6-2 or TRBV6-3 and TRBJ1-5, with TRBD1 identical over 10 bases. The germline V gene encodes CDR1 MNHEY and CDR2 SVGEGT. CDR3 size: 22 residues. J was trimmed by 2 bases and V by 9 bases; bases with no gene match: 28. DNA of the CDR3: TGTGCCAGGGCCCTCAAACCGGGACAGGGGTGTCACTGCACGGGGGGCAATCAGCCCCAGCATTTT. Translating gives CARALKPGQGCHCTGGNQPQHF.

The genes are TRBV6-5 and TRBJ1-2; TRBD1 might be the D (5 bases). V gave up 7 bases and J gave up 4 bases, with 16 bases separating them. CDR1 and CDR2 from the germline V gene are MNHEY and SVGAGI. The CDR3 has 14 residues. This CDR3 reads CASKDGEQAYGYTF. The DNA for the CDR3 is TGTGCCAGCAAGGATGGGGAACAGGCCTATGGCTACACCTTC.

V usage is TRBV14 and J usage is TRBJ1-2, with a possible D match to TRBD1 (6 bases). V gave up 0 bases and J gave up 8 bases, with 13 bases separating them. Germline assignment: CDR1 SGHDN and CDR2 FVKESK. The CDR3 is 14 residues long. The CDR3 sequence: CASSQERQAEGYTF. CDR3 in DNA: TGTGCCAGCAGCCAAGAGCGACAGGCAGAAGGCTACACCTTC.

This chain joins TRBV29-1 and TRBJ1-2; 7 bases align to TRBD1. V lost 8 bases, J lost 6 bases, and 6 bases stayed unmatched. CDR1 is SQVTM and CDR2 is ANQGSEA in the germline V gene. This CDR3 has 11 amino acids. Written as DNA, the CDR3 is TGCAGCAGCGACAGGGAAGATGGCTACACCTTC. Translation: CSSDREDGYTF. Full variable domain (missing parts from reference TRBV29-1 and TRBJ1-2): SAVISQKPSRDICQRGTSLTIQCQVDSQVTMMFWYRQQPGQSLTLIATANQGSEATYESGFVIDKFPISRPNLTFSTLTVSNMSPEDSSIYLCSSDREDGYTFGSGTRLTVV.

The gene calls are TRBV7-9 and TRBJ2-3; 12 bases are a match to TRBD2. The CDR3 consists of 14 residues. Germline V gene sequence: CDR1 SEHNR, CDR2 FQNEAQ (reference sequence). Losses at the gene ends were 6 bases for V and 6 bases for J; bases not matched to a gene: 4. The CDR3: CASRTSGSGDTQYF. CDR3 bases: TGTGCCAGCAGGACTAGCGGGAGTGGGGATACGCAGTATTTT.

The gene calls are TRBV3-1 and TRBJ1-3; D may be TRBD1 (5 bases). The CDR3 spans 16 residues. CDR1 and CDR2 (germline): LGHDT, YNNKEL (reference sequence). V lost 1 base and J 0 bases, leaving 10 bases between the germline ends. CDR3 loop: CASSQVFQGSGNTIYF. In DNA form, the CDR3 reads TGTGCCAGCAGCCAAGTGTTCCAGGGCTCTGGAAACACCATATATTTT.

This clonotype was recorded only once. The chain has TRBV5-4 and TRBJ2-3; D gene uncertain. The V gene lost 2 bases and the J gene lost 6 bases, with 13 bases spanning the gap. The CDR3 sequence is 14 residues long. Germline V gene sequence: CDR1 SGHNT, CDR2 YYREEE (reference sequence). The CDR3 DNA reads TGTGCCAGCAGCTTTCCCAGTGTTGGGGATACGCAGTATTTT. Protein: CASSFPSVGDTQYF.